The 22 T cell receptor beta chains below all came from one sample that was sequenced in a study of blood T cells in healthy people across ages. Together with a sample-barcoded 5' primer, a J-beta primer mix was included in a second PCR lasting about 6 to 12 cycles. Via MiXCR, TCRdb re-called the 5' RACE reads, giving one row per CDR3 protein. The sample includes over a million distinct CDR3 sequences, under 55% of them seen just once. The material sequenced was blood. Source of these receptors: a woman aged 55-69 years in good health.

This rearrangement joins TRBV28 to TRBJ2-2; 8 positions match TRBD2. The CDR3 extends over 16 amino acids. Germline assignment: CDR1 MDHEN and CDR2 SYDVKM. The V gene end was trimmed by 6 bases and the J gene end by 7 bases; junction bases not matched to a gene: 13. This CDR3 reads CASSPLASGSGGELFF. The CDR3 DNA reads TGTGCCAGCAGCCCTCTTGCTAGCGGGTCAGGCGGGGAGCTGTTTTTT.

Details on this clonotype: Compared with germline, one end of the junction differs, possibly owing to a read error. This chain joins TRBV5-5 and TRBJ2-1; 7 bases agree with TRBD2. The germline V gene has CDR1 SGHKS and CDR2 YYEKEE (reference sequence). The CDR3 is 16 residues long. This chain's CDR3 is CASSLVASGYSFEQFF. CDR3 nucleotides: TGTGCCAGCAGCTTGGTGGCTAGCGGATATTCTTTTGAGCAGTTCTTT.

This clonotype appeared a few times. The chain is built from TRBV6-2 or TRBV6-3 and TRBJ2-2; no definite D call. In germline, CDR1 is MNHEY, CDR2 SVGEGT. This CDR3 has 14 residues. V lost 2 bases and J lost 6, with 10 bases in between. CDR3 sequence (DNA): TGTGCCAGCAGTTACCCTATACCGGCCGGGGAGCTGTTTTTT. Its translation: CASSYPIPAGELFF.

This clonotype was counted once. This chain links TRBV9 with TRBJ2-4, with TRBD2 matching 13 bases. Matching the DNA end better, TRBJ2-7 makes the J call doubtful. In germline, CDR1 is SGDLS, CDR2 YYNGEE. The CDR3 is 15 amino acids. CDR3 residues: CASSATSGRGHEQYF. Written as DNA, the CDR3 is TGTGCCAGCAGCGCAACTAGCGGGAGGGGCCACGAGCAGTACTTC.

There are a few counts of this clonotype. The CDR3 coding sequence is TGTGCCAGCAGTGCCAAGGGACAGGGAAACTACGAGCAGTACTTC. This codes for CASSAKGQGNYEQYF. The rearrangement links TRBV27 to TRBJ2-7; 9 positions agree with TRBD1. The CDR3 has 15 amino acids. Germline V CDR1 and CDR2: MNHEY, SMNVEV (reference sequence). V lost 5 bases and J lost 3; bases outside the gene matches: 8.

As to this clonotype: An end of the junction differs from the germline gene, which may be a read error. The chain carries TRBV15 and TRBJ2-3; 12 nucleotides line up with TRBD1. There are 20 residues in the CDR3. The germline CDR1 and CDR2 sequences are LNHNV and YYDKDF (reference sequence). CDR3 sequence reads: CATSSYRDRGRGSSTDTQYF. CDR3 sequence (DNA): TGCGCCACCAGCAGCTACCGGGACAGGGGGCGCGGTTCTAGCACAGATACGCAGTATTTT.

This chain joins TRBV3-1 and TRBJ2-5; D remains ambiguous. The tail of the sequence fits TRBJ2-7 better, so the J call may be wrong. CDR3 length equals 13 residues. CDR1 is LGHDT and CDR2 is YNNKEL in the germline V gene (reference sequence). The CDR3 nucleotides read TGTGCCAGCAGCCAGGCCCCGGGCTACGAGCAGTACTTC. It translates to CASSQAPGYEQYF.

CDR3 protein: CSAGTRTLYEQYF. In DNA, the CDR3 is TGCAGTGCCGGGACTAGGACACTCTACGAGCAGTACTTC. The chain uses TRBV20-1 and TRBJ2-7, with 8 bases matching TRBD2. The CDR3 totals 13 residues. Losses at the gene ends were 6 bases for V and 3 bases for J; bases not matched to a gene: 7. Germline-derived CDR1 and CDR2 are DFQATT and SNEGSKA (reference sequence).

CDR3 DNA: TGTGCCAGCAGTGTGGAGGGCCCACCCGACGAGCAGTACTTC. Protein product: CASSVEGPPDEQYF. The chain joins TRBV6-1 to TRBJ2-4; weak D call: TRBD2 (6 bases). Gene TRBJ2-7 matches the end of the DNA better, so the J call may be wrong. CDR1 is MNHNS and CDR2 is SASEGT in the germline V gene. The CDR3 is 14 amino acids.

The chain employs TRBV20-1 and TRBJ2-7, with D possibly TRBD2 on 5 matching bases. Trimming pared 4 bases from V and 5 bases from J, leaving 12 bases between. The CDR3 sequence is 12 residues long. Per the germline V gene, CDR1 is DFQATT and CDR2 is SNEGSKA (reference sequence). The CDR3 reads CSATTGSNEQYF. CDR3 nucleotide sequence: TGCAGTGCTACAACGGGGAGCAACGAGCAGTACTTC.

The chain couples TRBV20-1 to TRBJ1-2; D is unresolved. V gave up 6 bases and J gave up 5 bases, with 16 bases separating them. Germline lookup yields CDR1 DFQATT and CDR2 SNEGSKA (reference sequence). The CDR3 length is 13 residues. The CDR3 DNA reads TGCAGTGCGAGGTCCAGGATGCGATATGGCTACACCTTC. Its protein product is CSARSRMRYGYTF.

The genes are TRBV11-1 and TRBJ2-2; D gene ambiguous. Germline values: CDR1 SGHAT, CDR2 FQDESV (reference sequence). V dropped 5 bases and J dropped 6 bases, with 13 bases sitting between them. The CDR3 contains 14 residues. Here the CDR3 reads CASSHLPGSGELFF. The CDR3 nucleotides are TGTGCCAGCAGCCACCTCCCCGGATCCGGGGAGCTGTTTTTT.

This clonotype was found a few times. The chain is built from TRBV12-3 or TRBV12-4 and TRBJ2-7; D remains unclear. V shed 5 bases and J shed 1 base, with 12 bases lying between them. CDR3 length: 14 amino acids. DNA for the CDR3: TGTGCCAGCAGTCCCCGCGCTGGGTCCTACGAGCAGTACTTC. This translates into CASSPRAGSYEQYF.

CDR3 DNA sequence: TGTGCCAGCAGCCAAGGGGACAGCGGAGGGCCTTGGGAGCAGTACTTC. It yields the protein CASSQGDSGGPWEQYF. This chain joins TRBV3-1 and TRBJ2-7, with D perhaps matching TRBD1 (7 bases). CDR3 length: 16 amino acids. The V gene lost 1 base and the J gene lost 7 bases, with 20 bases spanning the gap. CDR1 is LGHDT and CDR2 is YNNKEL in the germline V gene (reference sequence).

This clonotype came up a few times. CDR3 sequence: CSGGADNEKLFF. For the CDR3, the DNA is TGCAGCGGGGGAGCAGATAATGAAAAACTGTTTTTT. The chain joins TRBV29-1 to TRBJ1-4; no clear D. Germline CDR1 reads SQVTM; CDR2 reads ANQGSEA. This CDR3 has 12 residues. V lost 7 bases to trimming and J lost 4 bases, with 10 bases between them.

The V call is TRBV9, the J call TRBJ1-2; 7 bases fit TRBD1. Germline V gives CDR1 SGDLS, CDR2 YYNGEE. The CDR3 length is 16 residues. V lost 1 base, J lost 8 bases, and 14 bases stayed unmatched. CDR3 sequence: CASSVKNNRGLGGYTF. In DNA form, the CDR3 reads TGTGCCAGCAGCGTAAAGAATAACAGGGGTTTGGGAGGCTACACCTTC. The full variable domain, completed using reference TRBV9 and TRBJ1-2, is DSGVTQTPKHLITATGQRVTLRCSPRSGDLSVYWYQQSLDQGLQFLIQYYNGEERAKGNILERFSAQQFPDLHSELNLSSLELGDSALYFCASSVKNNRGLGGYTFGSGTRLTVV.

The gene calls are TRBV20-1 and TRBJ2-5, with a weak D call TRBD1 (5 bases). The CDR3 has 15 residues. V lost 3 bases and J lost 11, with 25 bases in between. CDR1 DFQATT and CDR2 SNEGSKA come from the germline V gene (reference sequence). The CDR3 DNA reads TGCAGTGCTAGTCTGGCCAGGGCCTGGGCCAATGAGCAGTACTTC. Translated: CSASLARAWANEQYF.

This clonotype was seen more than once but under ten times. The CDR3 DNA reads TGTGCCAGCAGCCCCTGGGGACTAGCGGGGAGCTCCTACGAGCAGTACTTC. As protein: CASSPWGLAGSSYEQYF. This chain uses TRBV7-2 with TRBJ2-7, with TRBD2 matching 13 bases. V was pared by 5 bases and J by 0 bases, with 7 bases of the junction left unmatched. Per germline, CDR1 SGHTA and CDR2 FQGNSA. The CDR3 has 17 residues.

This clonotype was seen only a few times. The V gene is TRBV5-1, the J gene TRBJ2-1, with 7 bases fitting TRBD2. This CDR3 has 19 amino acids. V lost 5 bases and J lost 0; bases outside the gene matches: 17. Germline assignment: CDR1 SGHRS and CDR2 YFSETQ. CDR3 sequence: CASRPGGGQVASSYNEQFF. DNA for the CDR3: TGCGCCAGCAGACCGGGAGGAGGACAAGTCGCGAGCTCCTACAATGAGCAGTTCTTC.

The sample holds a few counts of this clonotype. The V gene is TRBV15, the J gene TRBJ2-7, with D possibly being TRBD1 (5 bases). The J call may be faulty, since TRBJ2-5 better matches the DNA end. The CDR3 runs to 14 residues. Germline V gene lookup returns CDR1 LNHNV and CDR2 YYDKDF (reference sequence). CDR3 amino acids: CATSRGGAGETQYF. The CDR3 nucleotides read TGTGCCACCAGCAGAGGTGGGGCCGGGGAGACCCAGTACTTC.

CDR3 bases: TGCAGTGCTAGATCGCCGCACTGGGACAGGGGACAAGAGACCCAGTACTTC. This codes for CSARSPHWDRGQETQYF. V is TRBV20-1 and J is TRBJ2-5; 10 bases align to TRBD1. Per germline, CDR1 DFQATT and CDR2 SNEGSKA (reference sequence). The CDR3 sequence is 17 residues long. V was pared by 2 bases and J by 2 bases, with 11 bases of the junction left unmatched.

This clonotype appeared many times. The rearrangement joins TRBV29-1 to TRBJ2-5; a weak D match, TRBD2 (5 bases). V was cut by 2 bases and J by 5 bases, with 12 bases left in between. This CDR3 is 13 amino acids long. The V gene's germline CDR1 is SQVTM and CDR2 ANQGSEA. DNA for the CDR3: TGCAGCGTTGAAATAGGCCGCGGGGAGACCCAGTACTTC. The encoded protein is CSVEIGRGETQYF.